Presented here are 30 T cell receptor beta chains from one specimen sequenced in a study of T cells after yellow fever vaccination. TCRdb used MiXCR to reprocess the 5' RACE reads, holding one entry per CDR3 protein. The table has some 240,000 distinct CDR3 sequences, approximately 3% seen once. The sample was CD4+ T cells sorted from PBMCs, taken 10 days after the yellow fever booster vaccination. Every receptor here comes from a man aged 18 to 29 who received the YFV17D yellow fever vaccine.

In its sample, this clonotype was seen a few times. V is TRBV12-3 or TRBV12-4 and J is TRBJ1-1, with D hard to call. V dropped 3 bases and J dropped 0 bases, with 5 bases sitting between them. This CDR3 spans 13 amino acids. The CDR3 nucleotides are TGTGCCAGCAGTTTCCAGGTGAACACTGAAGCTTTCTTT. Encoded protein: CASSFQVNTEAFF.

The chain recombines TRBV12-3 or TRBV12-4 with TRBJ1-1; a weak D match, TRBD1 (6 bases). V dropped 7 bases and J dropped 6 bases, with 12 bases sitting between them. The CDR3 runs to 12 residues. CDR3 region: CASTREGAEAFF. The CDR3 DNA is TGTGCCAGCACCCGGGAGGGGGCTGAAGCTTTCTTT.

This clonotype was recorded a few times. The chain joins TRBV28 to TRBJ1-2, with 7 bases fitting TRBD1. Germline trimming cut 6 bases from V and 6 bases from J; bases unmatched to any gene: 19. Per germline, CDR1 MDHEN and CDR2 SYDVKM. The CDR3 runs 17 residues. The CDR3 sequence: CASRTGTEFHKGNGYTF. DNA for the CDR3: TGTGCCAGCAGAACCGGGACAGAGTTTCATAAGGGAAATGGCTACACCTTC.

A few counts support this clonotype. The chain uses TRBV9 and TRBJ1-5; no clear D gene. V gave up 0 bases and J gave up 6 bases, with 7 bases separating them. From germline, CDR1 is SGDLS and CDR2 YYNGEE. The CDR3 runs 13 residues. CDR3 sequence: CASSVEVGQPQHF. The CDR3 bases are TGTGCCAGCAGCGTAGAAGTCGGTCAGCCCCAGCATTTT.

This clonotype was seen a handful of times. The V and J genes are TRBV19 and TRBJ1-2; D not certain. CDR1 and CDR2 from the germline V gene are LNHDA and SQIVND (reference sequence). The germline V and J ends were trimmed by 5 bases and 4 bases, with 8 bases remaining between them. The CDR3 runs 12 residues. CDR3 sequence: CASSDGSYGYTF. The CDR3 DNA follows: TGTGCCAGTAGTGACGGCAGCTATGGCTACACCTTC.

V usage is TRBV14 and J usage is TRBJ2-5, with D maybe TRBD1 (6 bases). Germline V gives CDR1 SGHDN, CDR2 FVKESK. This CDR3 contains 17 residues. Trimming took 0 bases from V and 1 from J, leaving 15 bases between them. Written as DNA, the CDR3 is TGTGCCAGCAGCCAAGATAGGACAGTCGAACCCCAAGAGACCCAGTACTTC. Translating it yields CASSQDRTVEPQETQYF.

This clonotype was seen at least ten times. The V gene is TRBV29-1, the J gene TRBJ2-3, with D maybe TRBD2 (6 bases). The CDR3 consists of 13 residues. CDR1 is SQVTM and CDR2 is ANQGSEA in the germline V gene. V dropped 4 bases and J dropped 4 bases, with 12 bases sitting between them. CDR3 loop: CSVVGWEADTQYF. CDR3 DNA sequence: TGCAGCGTTGTGGGCTGGGAGGCAGATACGCAGTATTTT.

This clonotype was picked up many times. The rearrangement uses TRBV3-1 and TRBJ1-1, with D maybe TRBD1 (6 bases). The CDR3 contains 15 residues. The germline V gene has CDR1 LGHDT and CDR2 YNNKEL (reference sequence). With 6 bases removed from V and 4 bases from J, the gap between germline ends came to 18 bases. CDR3 nucleotides: TGTGCCAGCAGAACCCTCACAGGGTTGGGCACTGAAGCTTTCTTT. Amino acids: CASRTLTGLGTEAFF.

This clonotype was counted many times. This chain uses TRBV3-1 with TRBJ2-5; D is uncertain. V lost 0 bases and J lost 5, with 4 bases in between. CDR3 length: 12 amino acids. The germline gives CDR1 LGHDT, CDR2 YNNKEL (reference sequence). CDR3 region: CASSQDWETQYF. The DNA of the CDR3 is TGTGCCAGCAGCCAAGATTGGGAGACCCAGTACTTC.

In its sample, this clonotype was seen many times. The chain employs TRBV4-3 and TRBJ1-2, with D uncertain. The germline V gene has CDR1 LGHNA and CDR2 YSLEER. This CDR3 region has 15 residues. V lost 4 bases and J lost 6, with 18 bases in between. In nucleotides, the CDR3 is TGCGCCAGCAGCCCGTTAACCGGGTCGTCCGATGGCTACACCTTC. It translates to CASSPLTGSSDGYTF.

This sequence joins TRBV6-2 or TRBV6-3 and TRBJ2-1, with D hard to call. The CDR3 length is 12 residues. Trimming cost V 6 bases and J 9 bases, with 12 bases left between them. The germline CDR1 and CDR2 sequences are MNHEY and SVGEGT. The CDR3 protein is CASRPMTGEQFF. CDR3 DNA: TGTGCCAGCAGACCTATGACGGGTGAGCAGTTCTTC.

This clonotype was picked up many times. The chain uses TRBV14 and TRBJ1-1; D gene uncertain. The ends were cut back, 6 bases at V and 2 bases at J, with 13 bases in the middle. This CDR3 is 14 amino acids long. Germline lookup yields CDR1 SGHDN and CDR2 FVKESK. In DNA, the CDR3 is TGTGCCAGCAGAGTGGCGGGCGGTAACACTGAAGCTTTCTTT. It codes for CASRVAGGNTEAFF.

This clonotype was seen repeatedly, ten times or more. The chain joins TRBV12-3 or TRBV12-4 to TRBJ2-7; D is possibly TRBD2 (7 bases). V lost 5 bases, J lost 6 bases, and 17 bases lay in between. This CDR3 contains 14 residues. The CDR3, as DNA: TGTGCCAGCAGTCCGGACGGGGGGCGCCTCGAGCAGTACGTC. The encoded protein is CASSPDGGRLEQYV.

This clonotype has a handful of counts. V gene TRBV19 combines with J gene TRBJ1-1, with 7 bases identical to TRBD1. The CDR3 consists of 14 residues. Germline CDR1 LNHDA, CDR2 SQIVND (reference sequence). With V trimmed by 5 bases and J by 5 bases, 8 bases remained unmatched. The CDR3 nucleotides read TGTGCCAGTAGTTCCCTACAGGGGTGGACTGAAGCTTTCTTT. It translates to CASSSLQGWTEAFF.

This clonotype has a count of ten or more. V usage is TRBV7-2 and J usage is TRBJ1-2; perhaps TRBD1 as D (6 bases). Trimming removed 1 base from V and 4 bases from J, with 13 bases in between. The CDR3 totals 15 residues. Germline CDR1 and CDR2: SGHTA and FQGNSA. CDR3 in DNA: TGTGCCAGCAGCTTAGACGCAGGGGCTCTCTATGGCTACACCTTC. Its protein product is CASSLDAGALYGYTF. The whole variable domain, remainder taken from reference TRBV7-2 and TRBJ1-2, is GAGVSQSPSNKVTEKGKDVELRCDPISGHTALYWYRQSLGQGLEFLIYFQGNSAPDKSGLPSDRFSAERTGGSVSTLTIQRTQQEDSAVYLCASSLDAGALYGYTFGSGTRLTVV.

This clonotype was seen many times. The chain recombines TRBV20-1 with TRBJ2-7; no reliable D call. Per germline, CDR1 DFQATT and CDR2 SNEGSKA (reference sequence). V lost 0 bases, J lost 0 bases, and 12 bases lay in between. This CDR3 is built from 15 residues. CDR3 in DNA: TGCAGTGCTAGAGATCGCCGGTGGAACTCCTACGAGCAGTACTTC. Its translation: CSARDRRWNSYEQYF.

This clonotype was seen only a few times. The J gene is TRBJ1-2, the V gene TRBV6-6; D unclear. CDR1 is MNHNY, CDR2 SVGAGI, per germline (reference sequence). V lost 0 bases to trimming and J lost 1 base, with 9 bases between them. This CDR3 has 15 amino acids. The CDR3 bases are TGTGCCAGCAGTTACTCGCATGGGGTTAACTATGGCTACACCTTC. Translated, it gives CASSYSHGVNYGYTF.

In this sample, this clonotype turned up many times. The chain uses TRBV20-1 and TRBJ1-5; 7 bases agree with TRBD1. The CDR3 contains 13 residues. The ends lost 3 bases at V and 5 bases at J; junction bases unmatched: 4. Germline V gene sequence: CDR1 DFQATT, CDR2 SNEGSKA (reference sequence). The CDR3, as DNA: TGCAGTGCTAGCAGGGGGGTCGATCAGCCCCAGCATTTT. Protein: CSASRGVDQPQHF.

This clonotype was found a few times. The chain employs TRBV24-1 and TRBJ2-2; no clear D. The CDR3 covers 15 residues. V was clipped by 2 bases and J by 3 bases, with 9 bases between them. The germline CDR1 and CDR2 sequences are KGHDR and SFDVKD. The CDR3 DNA reads as TGTGCCACCAGTGATTCAACTCGATACACCGGGGAGCTGTTTTTT. Amino acid sequence: CATSDSTRYTGELFF.

This chain links TRBV30 with TRBJ2-2, with D tentatively TRBD1 or TRBD2 (6 bases each). The CDR3 is made up of 13 amino acids. The germline V and J ends were trimmed by 5 bases and 6 bases, with 13 bases remaining between them. CDR1 and CDR2 (germline): GTSNPN, SVGIG (reference sequence). CDR3 nucleotide sequence: TGTGCCTGGTTTAGAGGGGGGCCCGGGGAGCTGTTTTTT. It yields the protein CAWFRGGPGELFF.

This clonotype was found a few times. The rearrangement joins TRBV7-2 to TRBJ2-3; D remains ambiguous. This CDR3 comprises 14 residues. CDR1 and CDR2 (germline): SGHTA, FQGNSA. V was trimmed by 5 bases and J by 5 bases, leaving 14 bases between them. As DNA, the CDR3 is TGTGCCAGCAGCCGAATAGCACTCAGAGATACGCAGTATTTT. Translated, it gives CASSRIALRDTQYF.

This clonotype showed up just a few times. The genes are TRBV18 and TRBJ2-2, with D unclear. V lost 3 bases and J 5 bases, leaving 16 bases between the germline ends. Germline values: CDR1 KGHSH, CDR2 LQKENI. This CDR3 comprises 16 residues. The CDR3 bases are TGTGCCAGCTCACCCCAGGACCCTGGGATGACCGGGGAGCTGTTTTTT. It codes for CASSPQDPGMTGELFF.

This clonotype has a count of ten or more. The chain has TRBV7-9 and TRBJ2-3; D possibly corresponds to TRBD2 (7 bases). With 5 bases removed from V and 2 bases from J, the gap between germline ends came to 17 bases. The germline V gene has CDR1 SEHNR and CDR2 FQNEAQ (reference sequence). The CDR3 consists of 16 residues. This chain's CDR3 is CASSTIGGGSTDTQYF. The CDR3 coding sequence is TGTGCCAGCAGCACCATAGGCGGGGGCTCCACAGATACGCAGTATTTT.

CDR3 region: CASPRDPGGEQFF. The CDR3 DNA reads as TGCGCCAGCCCTCGTGACCCCGGGGGTGAGCAGTTCTTC. The rearrangement joins TRBV5-1 to TRBJ2-1; TRBD2 is a possible D gene (6 bases). CDR1 is SGHRS and CDR2 is YFSETQ in the germline V gene. The CDR3 is 13 amino acids. V was shortened by 7 bases and J by 9 bases, with 17 bases between the two germline ends.

The chain carries TRBV14 and TRBJ1-2; unclear D gene. Germline V gives CDR1 SGHDN, CDR2 FVKESK. V was pared by 1 base and J by 4 bases, with 7 bases between. The CDR3 is 13 residues long. The CDR3 DNA sequence: TGTGCCAGCAGCCAAGGGATCTTCTATGGCTACACCTTC. Its protein product is CASSQGIFYGYTF.

This clonotype was detected only a few times. The chain has TRBV6-1 and TRBJ2-7; D unresolved. CDR1 is MNHNS, CDR2 SASEGT, per germline. V was trimmed by 6 bases and J by 6 bases, leaving 9 bases between them. This CDR3 has 11 amino acids. This chain's CDR3 is CASSPRTEQYV. Written as DNA, the CDR3 is TGTGCCAGCAGCCCTCGGACCGAGCAGTACGTC.

This clonotype was seen many times. The chain combines TRBV5-1 with TRBJ2-3; tentative D call: TRBD2 (5 bases). The V end lost 8 bases, the J end lost 5 bases, and 15 bases lay between the germline ends. Germline assignment: CDR1 SGHRS and CDR2 YFSETQ. CDR3 length equals 13 residues. CDR3 loop: CASREAVGDTQYF. The CDR3, as DNA: TGCGCCAGTCGGGAAGCCGTGGGAGATACGCAGTATTTT. The full variable domain, in which reference TRBV5-1 and TRBJ2-3 provide the parts outside the CDR3, is KAGVTQTPRYLIKTRGQQVTLSCSPISGHRSVSWYQQTPGQGLQFLFEYFSETQRNKGNFPGRFSGRQFSNSRSEMNVSTLELGDSALYLCASREAVGDTQYFGPGTRLTVL.

There are many counts of this clonotype. The chain links TRBV5-1 to TRBJ2-7, with 9 positions matching TRBD1. The CDR3 runs to 14 residues. With 4 bases clipped from V and 3 bases from J, the junction kept 5 bases outside the gene matches. Germline values: CDR1 SGHRS, CDR2 YFSETQ. CDR3 in DNA: TGCGCCAGCAGCCGTTGGACAGGGGACTACGAGCAGTACTTC. As protein: CASSRWTGDYEQYF.

The sample holds a few counts of this clonotype. The rearrangement uses TRBV7-3 and TRBJ2-5; 7 bases fit TRBD2. The CDR3 totals 14 residues. From germline, CDR1 is SGHTA and CDR2 FQGTGA. The J segment lost 5 bases and the V segment lost 4 bases, leaving 7 bases of the junction unmatched. The CDR3 spells CASSSTLASETQYF. Written as DNA, the CDR3 is TGTGCCAGCAGCTCCACACTAGCGTCGGAGACCCAGTACTTC.

This clonotype was detected ten times or more. The V and J genes are TRBV28 and TRBJ2-2; 8 bases are a match to TRBD1. J gave up 4 bases and V 10 bases, and 5 bases lay outside the gene matches. Germline CDR1 reads MDHEN; CDR2 reads SYDVKM. This CDR3 has 13 residues. The CDR3 here is CAILDRGTGELFF. The CDR3, as DNA: TGTGCCATTTTAGACAGGGGCACCGGGGAGCTGTTTTTT.